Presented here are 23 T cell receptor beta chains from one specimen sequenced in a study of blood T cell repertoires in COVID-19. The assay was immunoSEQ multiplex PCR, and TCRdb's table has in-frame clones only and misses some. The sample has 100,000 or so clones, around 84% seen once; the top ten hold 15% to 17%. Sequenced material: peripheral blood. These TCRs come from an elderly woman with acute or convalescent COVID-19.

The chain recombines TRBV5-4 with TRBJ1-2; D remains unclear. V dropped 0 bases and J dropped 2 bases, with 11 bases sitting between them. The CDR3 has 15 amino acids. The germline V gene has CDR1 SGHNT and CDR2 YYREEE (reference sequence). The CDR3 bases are TGTGCCAGCAGCTTGGCTGAGAGGGCCAACTATGGCTACACCTTC. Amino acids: CASSLAERANYGYTF.

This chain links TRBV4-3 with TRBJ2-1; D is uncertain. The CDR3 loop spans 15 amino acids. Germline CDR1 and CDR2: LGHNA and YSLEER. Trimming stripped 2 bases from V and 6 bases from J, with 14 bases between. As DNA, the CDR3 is TGCGCCAGCAGCCAATGGCCCCAAGAGGCCAATGAGCAGTTCTTC. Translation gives CASSQWPQEANEQFF.

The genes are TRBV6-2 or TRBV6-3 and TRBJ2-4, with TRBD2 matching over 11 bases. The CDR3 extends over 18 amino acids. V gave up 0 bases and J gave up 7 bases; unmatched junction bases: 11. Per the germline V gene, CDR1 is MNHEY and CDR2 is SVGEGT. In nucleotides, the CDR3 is TGTGCCAGCAGTTACTCTGGAGCGACTAGCGGGATTAGGAACATTCAGTACTTC. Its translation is CASSYSGATSGIRNIQYF.

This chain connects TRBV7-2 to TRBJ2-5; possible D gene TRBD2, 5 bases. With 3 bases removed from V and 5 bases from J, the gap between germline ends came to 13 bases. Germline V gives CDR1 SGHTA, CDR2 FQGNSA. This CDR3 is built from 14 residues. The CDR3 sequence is CASSFLVAMETQYF. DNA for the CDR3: TGTGCCAGCAGCTTCTTGGTAGCGATGGAGACCCAGTACTTC.

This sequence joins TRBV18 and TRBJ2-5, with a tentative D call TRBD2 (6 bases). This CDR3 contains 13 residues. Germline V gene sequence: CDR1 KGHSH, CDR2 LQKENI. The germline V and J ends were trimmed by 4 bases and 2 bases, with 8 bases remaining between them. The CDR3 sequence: CASSRGEQETQYF. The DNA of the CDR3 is TGTGCCAGCTCACGGGGGGAGCAAGAGACCCAGTACTTC.

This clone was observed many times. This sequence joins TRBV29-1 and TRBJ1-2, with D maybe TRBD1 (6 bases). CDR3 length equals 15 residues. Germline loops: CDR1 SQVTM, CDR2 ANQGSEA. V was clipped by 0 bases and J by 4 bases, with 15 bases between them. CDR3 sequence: CSVEDHLGAVYGYTF. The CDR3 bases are TGCAGCGTTGAAGATCATCTGGGGGCAGTCTATGGCTACACCTTC.

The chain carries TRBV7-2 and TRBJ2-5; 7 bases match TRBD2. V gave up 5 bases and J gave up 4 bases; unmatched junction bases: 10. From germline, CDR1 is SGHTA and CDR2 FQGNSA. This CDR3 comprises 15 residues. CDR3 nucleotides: TGTGCCAGCAGCCCTCAACGGGGGGATTTAGAGACCCAGTACTTC. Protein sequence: CASSPQRGDLETQYF.

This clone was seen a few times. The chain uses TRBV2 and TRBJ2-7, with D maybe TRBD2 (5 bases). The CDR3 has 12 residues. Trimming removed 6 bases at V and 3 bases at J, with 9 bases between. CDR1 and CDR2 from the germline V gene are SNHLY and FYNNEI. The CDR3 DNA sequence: TGTGCCAGCAGGACTATGCTCTACGAGCAGTACTTC. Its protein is CASRTMLYEQYF.

CDR3 loop: CASSQVGEKLFF. The DNA of the CDR3 is TGTGCCAGCAGCCAAGTGGGCGAAAAACTGTTTTTT. V gene TRBV3-1 (or the pseudogene TRBV3-2) combines with J gene TRBJ1-4; D is unresolved. The V and J ends lost 1 base and 8 bases respectively, with 5 bases between them. Per germline, CDR1 LGHDT and CDR2 YNNKEL (reference sequence). CDR3 length equals 12 residues.

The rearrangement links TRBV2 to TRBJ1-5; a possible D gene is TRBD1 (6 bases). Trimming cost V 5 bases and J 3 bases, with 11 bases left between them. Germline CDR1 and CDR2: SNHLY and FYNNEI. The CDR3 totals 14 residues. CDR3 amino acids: CASSPTGSNQPQHF. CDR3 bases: TGTGCCAGCAGTCCCACAGGGTCCAATCAGCCCCAGCATTTT.

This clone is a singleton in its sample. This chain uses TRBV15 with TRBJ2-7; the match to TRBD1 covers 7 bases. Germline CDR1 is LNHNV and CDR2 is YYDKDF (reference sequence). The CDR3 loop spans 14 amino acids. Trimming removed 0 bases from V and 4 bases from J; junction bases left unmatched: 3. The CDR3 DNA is TGTGCCACCAGCAGAGATTTCAGGGGGTACGAGCAGTACTTC. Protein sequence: CATSRDFRGYEQYF.

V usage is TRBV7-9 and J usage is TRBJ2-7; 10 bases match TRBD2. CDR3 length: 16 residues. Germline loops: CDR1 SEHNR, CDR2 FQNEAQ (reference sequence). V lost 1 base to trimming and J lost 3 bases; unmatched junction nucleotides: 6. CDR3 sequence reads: CASSLGTSGDIYEQYF. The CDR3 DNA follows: TGTGCCAGCAGCTTAGGTACTAGCGGGGACATCTACGAGCAGTACTTC.

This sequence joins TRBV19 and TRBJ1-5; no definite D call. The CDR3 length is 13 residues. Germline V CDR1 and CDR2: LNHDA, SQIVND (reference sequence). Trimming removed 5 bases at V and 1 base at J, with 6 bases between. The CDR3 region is CASSVQSNQPQHF. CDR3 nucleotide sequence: TGTGCCAGTAGTGTACAGAGCAATCAGCCCCAGCATTTT.

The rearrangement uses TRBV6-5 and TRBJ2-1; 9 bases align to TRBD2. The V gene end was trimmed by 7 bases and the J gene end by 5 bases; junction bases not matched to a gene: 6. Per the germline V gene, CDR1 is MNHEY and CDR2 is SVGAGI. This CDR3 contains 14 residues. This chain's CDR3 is CASKTREGDNEQFF. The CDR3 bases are TGTGCCAGCAAGACGCGGGAGGGGGACAATGAGCAGTTCTTC.

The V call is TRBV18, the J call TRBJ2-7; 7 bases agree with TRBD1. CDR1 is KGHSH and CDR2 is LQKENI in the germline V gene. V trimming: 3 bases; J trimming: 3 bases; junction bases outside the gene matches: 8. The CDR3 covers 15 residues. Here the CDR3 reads CASSPTGAPGYEQYV. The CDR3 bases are TGTGCCAGCTCACCTACAGGGGCGCCGGGCTACGAGCAGTACGTC.

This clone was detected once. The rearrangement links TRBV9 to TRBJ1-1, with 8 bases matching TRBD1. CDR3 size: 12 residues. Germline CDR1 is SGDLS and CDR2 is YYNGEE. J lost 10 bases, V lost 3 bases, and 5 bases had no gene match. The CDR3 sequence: CASSDRQGIAFF. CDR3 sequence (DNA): TGTGCCAGCAGCGACAGACAGGGGATAGCTTTCTTT.

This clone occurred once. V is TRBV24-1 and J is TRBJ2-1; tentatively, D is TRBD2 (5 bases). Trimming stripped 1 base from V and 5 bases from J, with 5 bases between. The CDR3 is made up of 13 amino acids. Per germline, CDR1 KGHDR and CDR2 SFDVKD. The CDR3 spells CATSDFGNNEQFF. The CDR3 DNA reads TGTGCCACCAGTGATTTCGGGAACAATGAGCAGTTCTTC.

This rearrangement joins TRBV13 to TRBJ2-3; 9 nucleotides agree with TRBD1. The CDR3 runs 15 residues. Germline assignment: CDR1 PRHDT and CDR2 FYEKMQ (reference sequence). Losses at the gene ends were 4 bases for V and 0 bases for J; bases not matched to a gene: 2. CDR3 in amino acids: CASSSGQGSTDTQYF. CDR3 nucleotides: TGTGCCAGCAGCTCGGGACAGGGTAGCACAGATACGCAGTATTTT.

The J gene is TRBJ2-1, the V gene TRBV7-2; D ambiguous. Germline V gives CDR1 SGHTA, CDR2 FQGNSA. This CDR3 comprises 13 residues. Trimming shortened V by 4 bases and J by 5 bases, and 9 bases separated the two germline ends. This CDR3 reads CASSSSRNNEQFF. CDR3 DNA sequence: TGTGCCAGCAGCTCGAGTAGAAACAATGAGCAGTTCTTC.

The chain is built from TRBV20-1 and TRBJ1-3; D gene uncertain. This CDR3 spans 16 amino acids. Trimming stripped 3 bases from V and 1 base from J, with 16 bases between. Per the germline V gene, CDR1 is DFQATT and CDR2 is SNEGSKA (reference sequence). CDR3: CSASSRRILSGNTIYF. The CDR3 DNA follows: TGCAGTGCTAGTTCTCGGAGGATTCTTTCTGGAAACACCATATATTTT.

The CDR3 DNA is TGTGCCACCATGAGGACAGGGGGAGGCTACAATGAGCAGTTCTTC. It codes for CATMRTGGGYNEQFF. The gene calls are TRBV24-1 and TRBJ2-1, with 10 bases identical to TRBD1. CDR1 is KGHDR, CDR2 SFDVKD, per germline. The V segment lost 8 bases and the J segment 3 bases; nucleotides outside the gene matches: 6. There are 15 residues in the CDR3.

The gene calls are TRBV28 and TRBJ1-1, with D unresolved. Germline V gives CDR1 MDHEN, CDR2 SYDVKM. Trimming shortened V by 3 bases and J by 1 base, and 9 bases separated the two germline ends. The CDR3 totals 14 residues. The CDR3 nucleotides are TGTGCCAGCAGTTTCCTCCCCAGGAACACTGAAGCTTTCTTT. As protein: CASSFLPRNTEAFF.

The CDR3 protein is CASRGSGYTF. In nucleotides, the CDR3 is TGTGCCAGCAGGGGCAGTGGCTACACCTTC. J is TRBJ1-2 and V is TRBV6-5; D unclear. Trimming removed 6 bases from V and 7 bases from J, with 6 bases in between. Per germline, CDR1 MNHEY and CDR2 SVGAGI. The CDR3 contains 10 residues.